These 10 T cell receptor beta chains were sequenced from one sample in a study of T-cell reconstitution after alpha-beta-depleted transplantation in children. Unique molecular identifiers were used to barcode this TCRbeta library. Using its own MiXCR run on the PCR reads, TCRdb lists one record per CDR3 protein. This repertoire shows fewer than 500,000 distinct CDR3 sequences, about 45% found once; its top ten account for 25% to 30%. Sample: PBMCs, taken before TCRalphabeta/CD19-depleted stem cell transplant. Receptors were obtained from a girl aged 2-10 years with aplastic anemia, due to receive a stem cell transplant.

The CDR3 nucleotides read TGTGCCAGCAGTTACCGATCAGCAGATACGCAGTATTTT. Its translation: CASSYRSADTQYF. J is TRBJ2-3 and V is TRBV6-5; D unresolved. There are 13 residues in the CDR3. Per germline, CDR1 MNHEY and CDR2 SVGAGI. Between the trimmed V and J ends, which lost 2 bases and 4 bases, there was a span of 7 bases.

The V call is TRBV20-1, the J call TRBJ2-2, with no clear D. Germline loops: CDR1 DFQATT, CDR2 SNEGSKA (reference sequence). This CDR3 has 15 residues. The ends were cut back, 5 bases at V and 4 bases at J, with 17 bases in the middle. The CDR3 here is CSAQLRITGTGELFF. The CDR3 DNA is TGCAGTGCTCAATTAAGGATTACGGGCACCGGGGAGCTGTTTTTT.

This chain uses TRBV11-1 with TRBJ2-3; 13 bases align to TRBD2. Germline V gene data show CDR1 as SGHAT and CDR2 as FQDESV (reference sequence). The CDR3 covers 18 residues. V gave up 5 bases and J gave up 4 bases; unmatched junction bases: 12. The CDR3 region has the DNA TGTGCCAGCAGCCGACCAATGACTAGCGGGAGGTCGGCAGATACGCAGTATTTT. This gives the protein CASSRPMTSGRSADTQYF.

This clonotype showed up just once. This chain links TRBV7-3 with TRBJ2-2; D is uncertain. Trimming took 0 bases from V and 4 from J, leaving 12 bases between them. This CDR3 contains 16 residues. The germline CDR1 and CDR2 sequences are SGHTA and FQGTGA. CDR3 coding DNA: TGTGCCAGCAGCTTAACCTCGGTAGGGCCCACCGGGGAGCTGTTTTTT. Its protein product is CASSLTSVGPTGELFF.

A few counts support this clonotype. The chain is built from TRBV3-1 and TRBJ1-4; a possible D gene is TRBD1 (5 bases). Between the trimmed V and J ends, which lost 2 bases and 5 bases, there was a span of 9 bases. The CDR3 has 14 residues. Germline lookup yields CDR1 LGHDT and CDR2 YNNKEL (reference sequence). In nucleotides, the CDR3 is TGTGCCAGCAGCCAACGGGGGGGGAATGAAAAACTGTTTTTT. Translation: CASSQRGGNEKLFF.

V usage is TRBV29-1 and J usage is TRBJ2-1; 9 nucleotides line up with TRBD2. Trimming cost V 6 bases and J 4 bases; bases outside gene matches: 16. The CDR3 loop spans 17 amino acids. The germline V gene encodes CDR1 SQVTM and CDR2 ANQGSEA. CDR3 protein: CSVLRRTGSGGYNEQFF. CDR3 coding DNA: TGCAGCGTCCTTAGAAGGACAGGTAGCGGGGGTTACAATGAGCAGTTCTTC.

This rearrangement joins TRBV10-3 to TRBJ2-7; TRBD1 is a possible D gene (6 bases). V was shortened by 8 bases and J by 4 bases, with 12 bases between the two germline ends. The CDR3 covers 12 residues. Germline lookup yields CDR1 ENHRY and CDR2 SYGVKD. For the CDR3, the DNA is TGTGCCATCGCCGGGACACCTTACGAGCAGTACTTC. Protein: CAIAGTPYEQYF.

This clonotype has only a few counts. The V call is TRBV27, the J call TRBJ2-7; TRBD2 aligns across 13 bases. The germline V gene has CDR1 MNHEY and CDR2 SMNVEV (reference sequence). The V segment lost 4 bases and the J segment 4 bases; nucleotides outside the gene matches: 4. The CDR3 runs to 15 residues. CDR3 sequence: CASSSRLAGGYEQYF. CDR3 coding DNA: TGTGCCAGCAGTTCCCGACTAGCGGGAGGATACGAGCAGTACTTC.

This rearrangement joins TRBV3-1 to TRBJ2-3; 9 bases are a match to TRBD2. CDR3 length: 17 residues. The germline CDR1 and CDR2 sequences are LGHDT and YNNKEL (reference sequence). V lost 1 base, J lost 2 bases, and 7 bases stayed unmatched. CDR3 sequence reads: CASSQGYLAGFTDTQYF. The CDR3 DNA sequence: TGTGCCAGCAGCCAAGGTTATCTAGCGGGGTTCACAGATACGCAGTATTTT.

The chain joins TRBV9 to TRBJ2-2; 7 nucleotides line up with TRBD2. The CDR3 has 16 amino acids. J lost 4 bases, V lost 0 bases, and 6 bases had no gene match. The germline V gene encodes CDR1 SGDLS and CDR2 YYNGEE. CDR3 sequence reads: CASSVVPGGGTGELFF. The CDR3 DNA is TGTGCCAGCAGCGTAGTACCGGGAGGAGGCACCGGGGAGCTGTTTTTT.